One sample yielded the 24 T cell receptor beta chains listed below, sequenced in a study of blood T cell repertoires in COVID-19 (dated by TCRdb to the early 2020s). The library was obtained by the immunoSEQ multiplex PCR assay. The source is immuneACCESS, and TCRdb retained only in-frame sequences with V and J called. Part of the clones is not carried over; for the studies checked, unresolved V genes explain less than half of this, and the remainder is unexplained. The sample includes fewer than 250,000 clones, with around 90% observed a single time. 0.8% to 0.95% of the sample belongs to the ten largest clones. The material sequenced was peripheral blood. Receptor source: a man aged 30 to 45 with COVID-19, enrolled during active disease.

The chain links TRBV14 to TRBJ2-5; 8 bases fit TRBD2. Germline V gives CDR1 SGHDN, CDR2 FVKESK. V dropped 4 bases and J dropped 1; count of bases not matched to a gene: 14. There are 18 residues in the CDR3. The CDR3 nucleotides are TGTGCCAGCAGCCGAAGCGGGGGCCGGAACTTTTTCCAAGAGACCCAGTACTTC. As protein: CASSRSGGRNFFQETQYF. Supplemented by reference TRBV14 and TRBJ2-5, the full variable domain reads EAGVTQFPSHSVIEKGQTVTLRCDPISGHDNLYWYRRVMGKEIKFLLHFVKESKQDESGMPNNRFLAERTGGTYSTLKVQPAELEDSGVYFCASSRSGGRNFFQETQYFGPGTRLLVL.

The sample holds one count of this clone. The CDR3 sequence is CASSFGTGGPNTGELFF. Written as DNA, the CDR3 is TGCGCCAGCAGCTTCGGAACGGGGGGCCCGAACACCGGGGAGCTGTTTTTT. The genes are TRBV5-1 and TRBJ2-2; the D gene is possibly TRBD2 (7 bases). Germline loops: CDR1 SGHRS, CDR2 YFSETQ. The CDR3 runs 17 residues. Trimming removed 2 bases from V and 0 bases from J, with 14 bases in between. Looking up the rest from reference TRBV5-1 and TRBJ2-2 gives the full variable domain: KAGVTQTPRYLIKTRGQQVTLSCSPISGHRSVSWYQQTPGQGLQFLFEYFSETQRNKGNFPGRFSGRQFSNSRSEMNVSTLELGDSALYLCASSFGTGGPNTGELFFGEGSRLTVL.

V and J are TRBV3-1 (or the pseudogene TRBV3-2) and TRBJ2-5; TRBD2 aligns across 11 bases. The J segment lost 4 bases and the V segment lost 3 bases, leaving 7 bases of the junction unmatched. CDR3 length: 16 residues. Germline V gene sequence: CDR1 LGHDT, CDR2 YNNKEL (reference sequence). CDR3 in amino acids: CASSQATSGVRETQYF. The CDR3 DNA sequence: TGTGCCAGCAGCCAGGCGACTAGCGGGGTTCGAGAGACCCAGTACTTC.

The V gene is TRBV5-5, the J gene TRBJ1-6; D is perhaps TRBD1 (5 bases). Germline lookup yields CDR1 SGHKS and CDR2 YYEKEE (reference sequence). CDR3 length: 18 residues. V was trimmed by 0 bases and J by 0 bases, leaving 13 bases between them. Written as DNA, the CDR3 is TGTGCCAGCAGCTTGGTGGGTCAGGGCAGCTCCTATAATTCACCCCTCCACTTT. It encodes CASSLVGQGSSYNSPLHF.

The chain carries TRBV24-1 and TRBJ1-5; D is perhaps TRBD1 (5 bases). Trimming took 2 bases from V and 9 from J, leaving 13 bases between them. This CDR3 spans 14 amino acids. Germline CDR1 and CDR2: KGHDR and SFDVKD. In DNA, the CDR3 is TGTGCCACCAGTGATTCCGCGTTGGGGGGGCCCCAGCATTTT. Translated, it gives CATSDSALGGPQHF.

CDR3 residues: CASSLVRTSTDTQYF. The DNA for the CDR3 is TGTGCCAGCAGCTTGGTTAGAACTAGCACAGATACGCAGTATTTT. J is TRBJ2-3 and V is TRBV5-5; D is ambiguous. This CDR3 spans 15 amino acids. Trimming shortened V by 0 bases and J by 0 bases, and 8 bases separated the two germline ends. The germline CDR1 and CDR2 sequences are SGHKS and YYEKEE (reference sequence).

The J gene is TRBJ1-3, the V gene TRBV11-3; TRBD1 might be the D (6 bases). The germline gives CDR1 SGHNT, CDR2 YENEEA. The CDR3 contains 14 residues. V was cut by 10 bases and J by 0 bases, with 13 bases left in between. The CDR3 here is CAIHREFSGNTIYF. CDR3 nucleotides: TGTGCCATTCACAGGGAGTTCTCTGGAAACACCATATATTTT.

V gene TRBV5-1 combines with J gene TRBJ1-2; the D gene is possibly TRBD1 (6 bases). Trimming removed 0 bases at V and 7 bases at J, with 13 bases between. CDR3 size: 14 residues. The germline CDR1 and CDR2 sequences are SGHRS and YFSETQ. CDR3 in DNA: TGCGCCAGCAGCTTGGGCGCAGGGGTGGGTGGCTACACCTTC. Amino acid sequence: CASSLGAGVGGYTF.

This CDR3 reads CASSRLHSGGASETQYF. The CDR3 DNA is TGCGCCAGCAGCCGACTTCATAGCGGGGGGGCGTCAGAGACCCAGTACTTC. The chain employs TRBV5-1 and TRBJ2-5, with TRBD2 matching over 11 bases. Germline V gene sequence: CDR1 SGHRS, CDR2 YFSETQ. The CDR3 is 17 amino acids. After removal of 4 bases from V and 4 bases from J, the junction contained 12 bases not matched to a gene.

This clone was observed once. This chain connects TRBV6-5 to TRBJ1-1, with D maybe TRBD1 (6 bases). CDR3 length equals 13 residues. Germline CDR1 is MNHEY and CDR2 is SVGAGI. V was shortened by 7 bases and J by 0 bases, with 9 bases between the two germline ends. CDR3 region: CASNGQMNTEAFF. The CDR3 bases are TGTGCCAGCAATGGACAGATGAACACTGAAGCTTTCTTT.

This clone has more than one count but fewer than ten. The genes are TRBV27 and TRBJ2-7; D is ambiguous. The V end lost 6 bases, the J end lost 4 bases, and 16 bases lay between the germline ends. Germline V gene data show CDR1 as MNHEY and CDR2 as SMNVEV (reference sequence). This CDR3 comprises 14 residues. The CDR3 is CASSLVGRLYEQYF. Here the CDR3 DNA reads TGTGCCAGCAGCCTAGTAGGAAGGTTATACGAGCAGTACTTC.

J is TRBJ2-1 and V is TRBV9; 11 bases match TRBD2. V trimming: 3 bases; J trimming: 1 base; junction bases outside the gene matches: 6. This CDR3 spans 17 amino acids. Germline V lookup: CDR1 SGDLS, CDR2 YYNGEE. CDR3 loop: CASSGTSGGDSYNEQFF. CDR3 DNA: TGTGCCAGCAGCGGAACTAGCGGGGGAGATTCCTACAATGAGCAGTTCTTC.

This clone occurred once. The genes are TRBV7-6 and TRBJ2-1; 8 nucleotides line up with TRBD1. V gave up 4 bases and J gave up 2 bases; unmatched junction bases: 7. The length of the CDR3 is 16 residues. The germline CDR1 and CDR2 sequences are SGHVS and FNYEAQ. CDR3 coding DNA: TGTGCCAGCAGCTCCATAGACAGGGGAACCTACAATGAGCAGTTCTTC. This gives the protein CASSSIDRGTYNEQFF.

The chain uses TRBV10-3 and TRBJ2-7; D possibly corresponds to TRBD1 (5 bases). From germline, CDR1 is ENHRY and CDR2 SYGVKD. V lost 1 base and J 0 bases, leaving 10 bases between the germline ends. The CDR3 loop spans 15 amino acids. The CDR3 here is CAISEYRTSSYEQYF. DNA of the CDR3: TGTGCCATCAGTGAGTACAGGACGAGCTCCTACGAGCAGTACTTC.

The chain carries TRBV7-2 and TRBJ2-3; TRBD2 is a possible D gene (7 bases). CDR3 length: 16 residues. In germline, CDR1 is SGHTA, CDR2 FQGNSA. The germline V and J ends were trimmed by 2 bases and 0 bases, with 12 bases remaining between them. The CDR3: CASSLRGGVSTDTQYF. The CDR3 coding sequence is TGTGCCAGCAGCTTACGAGGGGGGGTTAGCACAGATACGCAGTATTTT.

The gene calls are TRBV4-2 and TRBJ2-6; 7 positions match TRBD1. CDR1 is LGHNA, CDR2 YNFKEQ, per germline. The CDR3 has 18 amino acids. Trimming removed 0 bases from V and 2 bases from J; junction bases left unmatched: 7. The CDR3 is CASSQDTRGKTGANVLTF. CDR3 nucleotide sequence: TGTGCCAGCAGCCAAGATACCAGGGGGAAGACTGGGGCCAACGTCCTGACTTTC.

This chain links TRBV11-2 with TRBJ2-1; 10 bases line up with TRBD1. Germline CDR1 is SGHAT and CDR2 is FQNNGV. The CDR3 length is 16 residues. Unmatched junction bases numbered 7, after V lost 5 bases and J lost 3 bases. CDR3 sequence (DNA): TGTGCCAGCAGCCCTCCGGACAGGGGGATCTACAATGAGCAGTTCTTC. Protein: CASSPPDRGIYNEQFF.

V and J are TRBV5-6 and TRBJ2-2; D ambiguous. Trimming took 7 bases from V and 6 from J, leaving 19 bases between them. Germline V gene sequence: CDR1 SGHDT, CDR2 YYEEEE. The CDR3 covers 15 residues. CDR3 nucleotide sequence: TGTGCCAGCTCTTTCCTGGCACTACCACCCGGGGAGCTGTTTTTT. Its protein product is CASSFLALPPGELFF.

The chain has TRBV7-3 and TRBJ2-1; 7 nucleotides agree with TRBD1. Looked up from germline, CDR1 is SGHTA and CDR2 is FQGTGA. The CDR3 sequence is 14 residues long. The junction had 7 bases not matched to a gene; V was cut back by 5 bases and J by 6 bases. The CDR3 loop is CASSQGQSSNEQFF. The CDR3, as DNA: TGTGCCAGCAGCCAGGGACAGTCTTCCAATGAGCAGTTCTTC.

The V call is TRBV5-5, the J call TRBJ1-2; TRBD1 matches 9 bases. Per the germline V gene, CDR1 is SGHKS and CDR2 is YYEKEE (reference sequence). CDR3 size: 13 residues. Trimming took 4 bases from V and 4 from J; bases not matched to a gene: 2. The CDR3 DNA is TGTGCCAGCAGCCCGGACAGGGGCTATGGCTACACCTTC. Amino acids: CASSPDRGYGYTF.

The chain joins TRBV3-1 (or the pseudogene TRBV3-2) to TRBJ2-7; possible D gene TRBD2, 6 bases. The CDR3 runs 15 residues. V lost 1 base, J lost 2 bases, and 12 bases lay in between. From germline, CDR1 is LGHDT and CDR2 YNNKEL (reference sequence). The CDR3 loop is CASSQGPAGTYEQYF. In DNA, the CDR3 is TGTGCCAGCAGCCAAGGCCCGGCGGGGACCTACGAGCAGTACTTC.

This clone has only one observation. The V gene is TRBV27, the J gene TRBJ2-4, with unresolved D. CDR3 length equals 12 residues. V lost 6 bases and J 1 base, leaving 4 bases between the germline ends. The germline CDR1 and CDR2 sequences are MNHEY and SMNVEV (reference sequence). The CDR3 loop is CASSGAKNIQYF. The CDR3 DNA is TGTGCCAGCAGCGGGGCCAAAAACATTCAGTACTTC.

This rearrangement joins TRBV24-1 to TRBJ2-1; D is perhaps TRBD1 (6 bases). Germline-derived CDR1 and CDR2 are KGHDR and SFDVKD. V was pared by 6 bases and J by 4 bases, with 12 bases between. This CDR3 contains 14 residues. CDR3 in DNA: TGTGCCACCAGTCAACAGGGCCCTTACAATGAGCAGTTCTTC. This codes for CATSQQGPYNEQFF.

This rearrangement joins TRBV6-5 to TRBJ2-5; 7 bases agree with TRBD2. The CDR3 contains 13 residues. The J segment lost 3 bases and the V segment lost 9 bases, leaving 7 bases of the junction unmatched. Germline values: CDR1 MNHEY, CDR2 SVGAGI. The CDR3 loop reads CASRSSGEETQYF. The CDR3 DNA reads as TGTGCCAGTAGATCTAGCGGAGAAGAGACCCAGTACTTC.